The subject of this entry is one T cell receptor beta chain. As yet, its antigen is unknown. The entry originates in a study of T cell responses to AZD1222 COVID-19 vaccine. Turning to the study itself: Pooled together were second doses at about 4 or about 12 weeks.

Whole-study findings and limits: White British donors predominated, females outnumbered males, and clonal diversity was possibly underestimated. Regions 160-218 and 743-854 held dominance among vaccine-associated CD4 TCRs, which spanned spike.

The V gene's germline CDR1 is MDHEN and CDR2 SYDVKM. The V and J ends lost 3 bases and 7 bases, in that order; junction bases with no gene match: 9. The CDR3 has 16 amino acids. Method: immunoSEQ multiplex PCR; TCRdb's copy keeps in-frame clones and lacks some. The top ten hold around 2% of the sample, which has about 100,000 clones, around 90% seen once. This receptor was identified in an adult in good health. Sequences were derived from peripheral blood, sampled on day 0 of AZD1222 vaccination. V usage is TRBV28 and J usage is TRBJ2-2; 9 positions agree with TRBD2. This chain's CDR3 is CASSFQREVLSGELFF. DNA of the CDR3: TGTGCCAGCAGTTTCCAGCGGGAGGTTCTCAGCGGGGAGCTGTTTTTT.